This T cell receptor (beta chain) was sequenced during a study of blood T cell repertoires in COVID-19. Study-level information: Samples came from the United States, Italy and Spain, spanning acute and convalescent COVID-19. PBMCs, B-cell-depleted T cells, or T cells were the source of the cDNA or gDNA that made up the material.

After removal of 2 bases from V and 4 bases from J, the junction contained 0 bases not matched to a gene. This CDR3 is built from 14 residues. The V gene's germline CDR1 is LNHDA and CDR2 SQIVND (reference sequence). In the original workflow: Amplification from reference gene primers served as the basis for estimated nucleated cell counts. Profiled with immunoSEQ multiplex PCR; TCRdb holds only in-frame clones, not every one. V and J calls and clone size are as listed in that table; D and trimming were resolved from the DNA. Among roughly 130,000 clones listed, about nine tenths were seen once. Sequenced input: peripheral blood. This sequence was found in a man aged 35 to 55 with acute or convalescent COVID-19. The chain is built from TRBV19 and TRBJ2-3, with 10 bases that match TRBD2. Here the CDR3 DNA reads TGTGCCAGTAGTATAAGCGGGGGGGCAGATACGCAGTATTTT. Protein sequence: CASSISGGADTQYF. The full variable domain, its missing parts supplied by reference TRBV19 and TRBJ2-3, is DGGITQSPKYLFRKEGQNVTLSCEQNLNHDAMYWYRQDPGQGLRLIYYSQIVNDFQKGDIAEGYSVSREKKESFPLTVTSAQKNPTAFYLCASSISGGADTQYFGPGTRLTVL.